This T cell receptor beta chain was obtained from a study of blood T cells in healthy people across ages (dated by TCRdb to between 2014 and 2017). Notes on the research overall: In model experiments, template switching captured roughly one uniquely barcoded TCR beta cDNA molecule for every two T cells. Using deep sequencing normalized with unique cDNA molecular identifiers, the study measured how TCR beta repertoire diversity changes with age. Donors were grouped into four age groups: young (average roughly 17 years), middle-aged (roughly 38), aged (around 60) and long-lived (about 90). To avoid experimental bias, donors of different ages were distributed randomly across sequencing lanes. Using the same blood draw, the study looked at two additional independent replicas of 1 million unique cDNA reads for two donors, one aged 18 to 30 and the other aged 80 or older. Overall study outcomes, separate from this receptor: Observed TCR beta diversity correlated strongly with the percentage of naive T cells measured by flow cytometry. As age increased, observed TCR beta diversity per million T cells dropped in a roughly linear way, and a significant reduction was already evident by age 40. Because donor CMV infection status was unknown, age-related changes in expanded clonotypes were potentially confounded. Because profiling used bulk unsorted PBMCs, naive and antigen-experienced compartments could not be compared conclusively. The long-lived group showed more naive CD4+ T cells, fewer expanded clones and increased TCR diversity than the aged group, suggesting age selection. Estimates of total diversity based on one million sequenced T cells were considered lower bounds and underestimates.

Based on the germline V gene (reference sequence), the CDR1 and CDR2 sequences are DFQATT and SNEGSKA. The CDR3 holds 14 amino acids from the cysteine to the phenylalanine. Just CDR3 DNA is preserved here, 42 bases in frame from base 1. Trimming removed 3 bases from V and 8 bases from J; the gene matches leave 12 bases unexplained. Libraries were constructed by 5' RACE. Instrument used: Illumina HiSeq 2500. A second PCR of about 6 to 11 cycles was run with a J-beta primer mix and a sample-barcoded 5' primer. A template-switch 5' adaptor carrying 12 random nucleotides introduced a unique molecular identifier onto each TCR beta cDNA molecule. Each sample yielded at least 3 million CDR3-containing paired-end reads. First-strand cDNA was synthesized from all RNA with the Mint cDNA synthesis kit, primed by a TRBC-specific oligonucleotide. Following uracil-DNA glycosylase treatment, a first 18-cycle PCR with universal primers M1SS and BC2_uni_R was performed on all cDNA. In the paper's pipeline: For normalization, 1 million high-quality reads, each with a distinct molecular identifier, were randomly selected from each sample. Reads with shared molecular identifiers were discarded instead of being binned into consensus sequences. CDR3 identification, clonotype clustering and error correction used MiTCR with a Q25 quality threshold and the strictest error-elimination algorithm. A nonparametric unseen species model using Euler transformation provided a lower-bound estimate of total TCR beta diversity. The public reads were reprocessed in TCRdb via fastp at Q25 and MiXCR, keeping in-frame beta chains. A single entry per CDR3 protein holds the most common genes and DNA from its merged rows. These V and J calls derive from TCRdb rather than the authors' analysis. For this sample there are about a million distinct CDR3 sequences; around two fifths appear just once. Less than 15% of the sample is in the top ten clones.

Donors were roughly 40 systemically healthy Caucasian individuals from Russia aged roughly 6 to 90 years. Around 10 milliliters of peripheral blood were collected from each donor into EDTA-treated Vacutainer tubes. PBMCs were isolated by Ficoll-Paque density-gradient centrifugation, with at least 6 million obtained per sample. Total RNA, at least 6 micrograms per sample, was extracted from PBMCs with Trizol reagent. For every donor, an aliquot of PBMCs went through flow cytometry to measure the percentages of naive CD45RAhigh/CD27high T cells. With regard to this clonotype: Its antigen has not been determined. Nothing much larger sits one base from this clone, and base qualities are not available.

What was sequenced was blood. This TCR was sampled from a man in his late teens or twenties in good health. The chain links TRBV20-1 with TRBJ1-2, and 7 bases in between align with TRBD1. CDR3 reads: CSASPQTLGQGYTF. The DNA reads TGCAGTGCTAGCCCCCAGACCCTGGGACAGGGCTACACCTTC.